This T cell receptor (beta chain) was identified in a study of T cells in women clearing cervical HPV infection. Study-level information: With HLA typing for only a few women, HLA confounding remains possible.

Sequencing was performed with immunoSEQ multiplex PCR; in TCRdb, only in-frame clones are kept and a portion is missing. This sample's clone table lists fewer than 35,000 clones. MY09/MY11 PCR detected cervical HPV DNA; dot-blot assigned genotypes. What was sequenced was blood buffy coat. The clonotype comes from a woman aged 18 to 75 with a cervical HPV16 infection that either progressed to CIN3+ or cleared (not recorded which).

Here the CDR3 reads CASSQDAAGGNSYGYTF. The part of the CDR3 DNA that was read is TGCGCCAGCAGCCAAGATGCGGCCGGGGGAAACAGCTATGGC. This chain uses TRBV4-1 with TRBJ1-2; weak D call: TRBD1 (5 bases). The sequence runs out 3 residues before the end of the CDR3; the remainder is reconstructed from the germline J gene. This CDR3 contains 17 residues. Trimming pared 0 bases from V and 4 bases from J, leaving 18 bases between. Germline V lookup: CDR1 MGHRA, CDR2 YSYEKL.